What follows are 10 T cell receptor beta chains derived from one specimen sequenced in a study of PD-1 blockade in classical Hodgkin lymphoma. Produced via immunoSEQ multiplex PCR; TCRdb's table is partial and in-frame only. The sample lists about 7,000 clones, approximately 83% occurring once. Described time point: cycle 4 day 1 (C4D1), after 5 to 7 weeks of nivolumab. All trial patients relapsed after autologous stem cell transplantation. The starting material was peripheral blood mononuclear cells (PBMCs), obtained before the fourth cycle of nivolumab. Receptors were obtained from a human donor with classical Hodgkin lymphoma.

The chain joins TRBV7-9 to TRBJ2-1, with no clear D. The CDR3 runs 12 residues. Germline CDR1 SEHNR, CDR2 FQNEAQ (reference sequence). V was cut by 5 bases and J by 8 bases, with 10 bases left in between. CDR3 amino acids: CASSPPIDEQFF. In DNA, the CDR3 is TGTGCCAGCAGCCCGCCTATCGATGAGCAGTTCTTC.

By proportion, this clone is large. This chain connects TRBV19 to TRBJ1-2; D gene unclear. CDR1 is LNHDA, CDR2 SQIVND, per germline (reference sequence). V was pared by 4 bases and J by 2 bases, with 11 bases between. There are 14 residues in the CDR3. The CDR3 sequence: CASSTFGGNYGYTF. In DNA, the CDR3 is TGTGCCAGTAGTACCTTTGGAGGGAACTATGGCTACACCTTC.

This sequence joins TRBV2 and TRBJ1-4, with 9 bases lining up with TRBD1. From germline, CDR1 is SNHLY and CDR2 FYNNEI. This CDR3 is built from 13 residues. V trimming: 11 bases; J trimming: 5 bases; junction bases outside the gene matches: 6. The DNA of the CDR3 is TGTGCCGGAGGGGGGACAGGGAATGAAAAACTGTTTTTT. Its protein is CAGGGTGNEKLFF.

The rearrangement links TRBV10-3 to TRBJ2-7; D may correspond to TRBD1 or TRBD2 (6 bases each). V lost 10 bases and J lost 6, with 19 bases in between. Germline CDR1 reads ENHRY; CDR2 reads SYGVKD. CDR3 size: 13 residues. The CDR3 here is CATGGTLELEQYF. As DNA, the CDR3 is TGTGCCACCGGAGGGACACTAGAACTCGAGCAGTACTTC.

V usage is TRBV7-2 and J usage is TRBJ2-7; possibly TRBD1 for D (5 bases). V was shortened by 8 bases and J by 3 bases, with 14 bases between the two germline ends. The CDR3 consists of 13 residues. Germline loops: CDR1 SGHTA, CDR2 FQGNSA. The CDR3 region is CASGQQVNYEQYF. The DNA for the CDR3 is TGTGCCAGCGGCCAACAGGTGAACTACGAGCAGTACTTC. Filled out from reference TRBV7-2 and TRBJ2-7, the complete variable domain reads GAGVSQSPSNKVTEKGKDVELRCDPISGHTALYWYRQSLGQGLEFLIYFQGNSAPDKSGLPSDRFSAERTGGSVSTLTIQRTQQEDSAVYLCASGQQVNYEQYFGPGTRLTVT.

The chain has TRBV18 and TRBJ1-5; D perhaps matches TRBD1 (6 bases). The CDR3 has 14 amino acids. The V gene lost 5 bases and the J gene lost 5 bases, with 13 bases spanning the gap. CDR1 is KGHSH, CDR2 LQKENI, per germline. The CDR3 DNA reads TGTGCCAGCTCAGAGGACAGACACTATCAGCCCCAGCATTTT. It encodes CASSEDRHYQPQHF.

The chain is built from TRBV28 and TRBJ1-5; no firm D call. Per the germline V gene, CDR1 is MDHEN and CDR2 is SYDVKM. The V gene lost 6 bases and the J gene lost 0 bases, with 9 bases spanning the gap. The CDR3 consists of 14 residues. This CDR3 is CASREDRSNQPQHF. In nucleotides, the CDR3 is TGTGCCAGCAGGGAAGACCGTAGCAATCAGCCCCAGCATTTT.

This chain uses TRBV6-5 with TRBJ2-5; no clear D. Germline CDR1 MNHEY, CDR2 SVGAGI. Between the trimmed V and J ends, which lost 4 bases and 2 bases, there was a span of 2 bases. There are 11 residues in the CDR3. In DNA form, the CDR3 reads TGTGCCAGCAGTTGGCAAGAGACCCAGTACTTC. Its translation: CASSWQETQYF.

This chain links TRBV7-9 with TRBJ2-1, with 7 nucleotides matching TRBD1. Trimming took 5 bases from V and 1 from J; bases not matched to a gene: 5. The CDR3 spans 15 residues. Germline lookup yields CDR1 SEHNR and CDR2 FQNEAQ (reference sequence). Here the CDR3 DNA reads TGTGCCAGCAGCCAAATGACAGGGTCCTACAATGAGCAGTTCTTC. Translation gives CASSQMTGSYNEQFF.

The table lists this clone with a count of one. The CDR3 nucleotides are TGTGCCAGCAGCCGACCCGGGACAGGGGCCGACTATGGCTACACCTTC. This gives the protein CASSRPGTGADYGYTF. The V and J genes are TRBV7-2 and TRBJ1-2; 10 bases are a match to TRBD1. Germline CDR1 reads SGHTA; CDR2 reads FQGNSA. After removal of 5 bases from V and 3 bases from J, the junction contained 9 bases not matched to a gene. CDR3 size: 16 residues.